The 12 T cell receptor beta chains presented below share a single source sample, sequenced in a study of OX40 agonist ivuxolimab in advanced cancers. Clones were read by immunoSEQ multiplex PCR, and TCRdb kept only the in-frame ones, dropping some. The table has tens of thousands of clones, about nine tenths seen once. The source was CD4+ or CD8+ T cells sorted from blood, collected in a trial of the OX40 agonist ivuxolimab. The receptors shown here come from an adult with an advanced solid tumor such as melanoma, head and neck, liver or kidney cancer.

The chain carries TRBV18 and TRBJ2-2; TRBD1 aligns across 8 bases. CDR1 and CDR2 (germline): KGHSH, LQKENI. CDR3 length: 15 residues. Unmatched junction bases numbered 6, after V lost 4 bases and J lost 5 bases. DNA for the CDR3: TGTGCCAGCTCACTGGGACAGGCTCTTACCGGGGAGCTGTTTTTT. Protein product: CASSLGQALTGELFF.

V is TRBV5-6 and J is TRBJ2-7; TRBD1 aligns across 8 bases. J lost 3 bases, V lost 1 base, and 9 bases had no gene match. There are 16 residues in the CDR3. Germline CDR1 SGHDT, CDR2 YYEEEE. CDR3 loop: CASSLLGQGALYEQYF. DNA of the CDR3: TGTGCCAGCAGCTTGCTAGGGCAGGGGGCCCTCTACGAGCAGTACTTC.

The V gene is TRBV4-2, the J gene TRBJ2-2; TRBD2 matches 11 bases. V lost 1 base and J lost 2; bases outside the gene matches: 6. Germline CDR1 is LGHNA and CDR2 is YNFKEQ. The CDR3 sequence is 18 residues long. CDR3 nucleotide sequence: TGTGCCAGCAGCCAAGGTCATAGCGGGGGGGCAAACACCGGGGAGCTGTTTTTT. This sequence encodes CASSQGHSGGANTGELFF.

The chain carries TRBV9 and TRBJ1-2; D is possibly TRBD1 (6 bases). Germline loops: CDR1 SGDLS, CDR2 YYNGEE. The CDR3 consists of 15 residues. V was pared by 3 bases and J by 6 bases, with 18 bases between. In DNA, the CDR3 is TGTGCCAGCAGCGGAGACAGGTTGGTGAGGGATGGCTACACCTTC. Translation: CASSGDRLVRDGYTF.

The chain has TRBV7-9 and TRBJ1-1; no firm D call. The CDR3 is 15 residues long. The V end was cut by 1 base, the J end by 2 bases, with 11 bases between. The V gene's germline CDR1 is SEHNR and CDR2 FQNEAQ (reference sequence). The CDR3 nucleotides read TGTGCCAGCAGCTTAGGTTGGACGGATAACACTGAAGCTTTCTTT. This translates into CASSLGWTDNTEAFF.

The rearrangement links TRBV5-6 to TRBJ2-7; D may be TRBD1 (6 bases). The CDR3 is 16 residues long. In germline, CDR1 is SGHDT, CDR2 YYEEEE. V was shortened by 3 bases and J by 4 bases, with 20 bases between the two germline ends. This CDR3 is CASSSRGTQNIYEQYF. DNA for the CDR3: TGTGCCAGCAGCTCTAGGGGGACACAGAATATTTACGAGCAGTACTTC.

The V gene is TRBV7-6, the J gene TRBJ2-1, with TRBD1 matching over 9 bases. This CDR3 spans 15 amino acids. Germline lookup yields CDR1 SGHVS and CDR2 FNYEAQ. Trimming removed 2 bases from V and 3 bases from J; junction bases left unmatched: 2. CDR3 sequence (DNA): TGTGCCAGCAGCTTACGGACAGGGGTCTACAATGAGCAGTTCTTC. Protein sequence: CASSLRTGVYNEQFF.

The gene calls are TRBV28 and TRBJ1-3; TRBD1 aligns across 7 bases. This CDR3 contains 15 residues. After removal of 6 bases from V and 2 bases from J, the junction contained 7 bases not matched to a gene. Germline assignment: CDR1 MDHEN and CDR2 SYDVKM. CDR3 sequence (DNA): TGTGCCAGCAGCCCCGCCGGGACAGCTGGAAACACCATATATTTT. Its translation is CASSPAGTAGNTIYF. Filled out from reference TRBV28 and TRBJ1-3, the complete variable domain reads DVKVTQSSRYLVKRTGEKVFLECVQDMDHENMFWYRQDPGLGLRLIYFSYDVKMKEKGDIPEGYSVSREKKERFSLILESASTNQTSMYLCASSPAGTAGNTIYFGEGSWLTVV.

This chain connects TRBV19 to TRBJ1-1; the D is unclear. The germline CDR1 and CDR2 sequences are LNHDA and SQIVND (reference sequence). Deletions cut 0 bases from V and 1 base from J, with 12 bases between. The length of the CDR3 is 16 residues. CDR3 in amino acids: CASSIDPELRNTEAFF. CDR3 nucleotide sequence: TGTGCCAGTAGTATAGATCCGGAGCTGCGGAACACTGAAGCTTTCTTT. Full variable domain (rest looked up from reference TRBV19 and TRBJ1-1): DGGITQSPKYLFRKEGQNVTLSCEQNLNHDAMYWYRQDPGQGLRLIYYSQIVNDFQKGDIAEGYSVSREKKESFPLTVTSAQKNPTAFYLCASSIDPELRNTEAFFGQGTRLTVV.

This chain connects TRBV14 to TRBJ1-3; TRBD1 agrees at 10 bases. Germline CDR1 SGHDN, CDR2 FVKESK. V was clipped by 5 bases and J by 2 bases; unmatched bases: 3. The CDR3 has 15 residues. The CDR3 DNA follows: TGTGCCAGCAGCTCCGGGACAGGGGCTGGAAACACCATATATTTT. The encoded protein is CASSSGTGAGNTIYF.

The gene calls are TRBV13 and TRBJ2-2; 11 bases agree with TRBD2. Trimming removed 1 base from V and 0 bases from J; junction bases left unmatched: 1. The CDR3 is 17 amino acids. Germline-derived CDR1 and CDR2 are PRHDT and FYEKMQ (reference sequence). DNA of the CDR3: TGTGCCAGCAGCTTAGCGGGACTAGCGGCGAACACCGGGGAGCTGTTTTTT. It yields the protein CASSLAGLAANTGELFF.

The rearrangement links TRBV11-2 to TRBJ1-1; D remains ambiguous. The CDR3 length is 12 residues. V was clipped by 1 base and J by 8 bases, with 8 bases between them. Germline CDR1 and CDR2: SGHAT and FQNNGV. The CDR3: CASSLGWLEAFF. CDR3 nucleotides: TGTGCCAGCAGCTTAGGATGGCTAGAAGCTTTCTTT.